The 2 T cell receptor beta chains reported below all come from one sample, sequenced in a study of blood T cell repertoires in COVID-19. Sequencing was performed with immunoSEQ multiplex PCR; in TCRdb, only in-frame clones are kept and a portion is missing. This sample has approximately 45,000 clones, with about nine tenths found just once. Sample: peripheral blood. Receptors originate from a human donor in a cohort sampled during active COVID-19.

This chain joins TRBV19 and TRBJ1-1; D perhaps matches TRBD1 (5 bases). CDR1 LNHDA and CDR2 SQIVND come from the germline V gene (reference sequence). This CDR3 has 13 amino acids. V gave up 5 bases and J gave up 4 bases, with 11 bases separating them. The CDR3 nucleotides read TGTGCCAGTAGTCAACAGGCACTCACTGAAGCTTTCTTT. It codes for CASSQQALTEAFF.

This chain joins TRBV6-5 and TRBJ1-2, with 9 bases lining up with TRBD1. The CDR3 has 15 amino acids. Losses at the gene ends were 7 bases for V and 4 bases for J; bases not matched to a gene: 10. Per the germline V gene, CDR1 is MNHEY and CDR2 is SVGAGI. CDR3 sequence: CASKQQGADGYGYTF. As DNA, the CDR3 is TGTGCCAGCAAGCAACAGGGGGCTGACGGCTATGGCTACACCTTC.